This TCR beta chain comes out of a study of blood T cell repertoires in COVID-19. The method was immunoSEQ multiplex PCR; TCRdb's version includes in-frame clones alone and lacks a portion of them. In the table there are approximately 140,000 clones, approximately 80% of which are singletons. This clone was recorded once. The V end lost 7 bases, the J end lost 5 bases, and 15 bases lay between the germline ends. The germline CDR1 and CDR2 sequences are SGHRS and YFSETQ. This CDR3 contains 14 residues. This chain links TRBV5-1 with TRBJ2-2; a possible D gene is TRBD1 (6 bases). This TCR was recovered from a human donor in a cohort sampled during active COVID-19. The sequencing input was peripheral blood. The DNA of the CDR3 is TGCGCCAGCCGCCCCCGGACAGTGACCGGGGAGCTGTTTTTT. Residues: CASRPRTVTGELFF.